Below, 28 T cell receptor beta chains from the same sample are listed, as sequenced in a study of low-dose radiotherapy and immunotherapy resistance in tumors. Time point described: after trial treatment. The treatment: LDRT plus nivolumab, ipilimumab, low-dose cyclophosphamide and aspirin (RACIN trial). Priming of first-strand cDNA relied on TRAV- and TRBV-specific primers (covering alpha and beta chains). With a V-primer adapter and a constant-region primer, TCRs were amplified for about 22 PCR cycles. TCRdb ran MiXCR on the reads and lists one entry per CDR3 protein. The repertoire includes 65,000 to 95,000 distinct CDR3 sequences, 17% of them detected once, and roughly 1.4% sits in the top ten. Sequencing was performed on PBMCs, taken after low-dose radiotherapy plus immunotherapy. These receptors were collected from a male donor with prostate cancer.

In its sample, this clonotype was seen many times. J is TRBJ1-5 and V is TRBV28, with TRBD1 matching 9 bases. V lost 6 bases and J lost 4; bases outside the gene matches: 7. CDR3 length: 15 residues. The germline gives CDR1 MDHEN, CDR2 SYDVKM. CDR3 coding DNA: TGTGCCAGCAGGCTACCGACAGGGGGAAATCAGCCCCAGCATTTT. Its protein is CASRLPTGGNQPQHF.

About this clonotype: With only one base between it and a far larger clone, this is likely a read error. V and J are TRBV11-3 and TRBJ2-7, with TRBD2 matching 12 bases. The J segment lost 7 bases and the V segment lost 5 bases, leaving 12 bases of the junction unmatched. The germline V gene has CDR1 SGHNT and CDR2 YENEEA. The CDR3 consists of 16 residues. The CDR3 loop reads CASSPTPLAGGNEQYF. The CDR3 DNA follows: TGTGCCAGCAGCCCGACACCCCTAGCGGGAGGGAATGAGCAGTACTTC.

In its sample, this clonotype was seen many times. This chain joins TRBV11-1 and TRBJ2-3; 9 bases align to TRBD1. V dropped 6 bases and J dropped 3; count of bases not matched to a gene: 13. Germline V CDR1 and CDR2: SGHAT, FQDESV (reference sequence). The CDR3 has 17 amino acids. This CDR3 reads CASSPRGQGRGTDTQYF. In DNA form, the CDR3 reads TGTGCCAGCAGTCCCCGAGGACAGGGGAGAGGAACAGATACGCAGTATTTT.

This clonotype was counted ten times or more. This chain joins TRBV28 and TRBJ1-2, with 7 nucleotides matching TRBD1. V shed 7 bases and J 4 bases; nucleotides not matched to a gene: 15. Per germline, CDR1 MDHEN and CDR2 SYDVKM. The CDR3 is 16 amino acids. The chain's CDR3 is CASTLATGAVGYGYTF. CDR3 in DNA: TGTGCCAGCACCTTAGCCACAGGGGCGGTAGGCTATGGCTACACCTTC.

The chain carries TRBV24-1 and TRBJ2-1; TRBD2 matches 11 bases. The CDR3 contains 15 residues. Germline loops: CDR1 KGHDR, CDR2 SFDVKD. The V gene end was trimmed by 3 bases and the J gene end by 3 bases; junction bases not matched to a gene: 0. This CDR3 reads CATSDLAGGYNEQFF. The CDR3 DNA is TGTGCCACCAGTGATCTAGCGGGAGGCTACAATGAGCAGTTCTTC.

This clonotype was observed at least ten times. The chain employs TRBV6-1 and TRBJ1-2; tentative D call: TRBD1 (5 bases). The CDR3 contains 11 residues. V was trimmed by 11 bases and J by 4 bases, leaving 11 bases between them. Per the germline V gene, CDR1 is MNHNS and CDR2 is SASEGT. The CDR3 reads CAGAGGYGYTF. The CDR3 DNA is TGTGCCGGGGCTGGAGGCTATGGCTACACCTTC.

Many counts were recorded for this clonotype. This chain joins TRBV7-6 and TRBJ2-7; TRBD2 matches 9 bases. Germline CDR1 and CDR2: SGHVS and FNYEAQ. The CDR3 loop spans 14 amino acids. V dropped 8 bases and J dropped 2; count of bases not matched to a gene: 7. Here the CDR3 DNA reads TGTGCCAGCCAGCCGCTAGCGGGACCCTACGAGCAGTACTTC. It translates to CASQPLAGPYEQYF. Variable domain in full (rest from reference TRBV7-6 and TRBJ2-7): GAGVSQSPRYKVTKRGQDVALRCDPISGHVSLYWYRQALGQGPEFLTYFNYEAQQDKSGLPNDRFSAERPEGSISTLTIQRTEQRDSAMYRCASQPLAGPYEQYFGPGTRLTVT.

In the case of this clonotype: A far larger clone is a single base away, which makes a read error likely. V and J are TRBV5-3 and TRBJ2-7; no reliable D call. TRBV5-3 is labeled an ORF, and its function is uncertain. This CDR3 region has 12 residues. The CDR3 loop reads CASSLCGYEQYF. DNA for the CDR3: TGTGCCAGCAGCTTGTGCGGCTACGAGCAGTACTTC.

Regarding this clonotype: Only one base separates this from a far larger clonotype, so it likely reflects a read error. The chain uses TRBV28 and TRBJ2-1; D could derive from TRBD1 or TRBD2 (6 bases each). Germline V gives CDR1 MDHEN, CDR2 SYDVKM. V was cut by 6 bases and J by 13 bases, with 25 bases left in between. The CDR3 covers 15 residues. This CDR3 is CASSRGSAGEETQFF. The CDR3 DNA reads as TGTGCCAGCAGCCGAGGGTCGGCAGGGGAGGAGACCCAGTTCTTC.

In its sample, this clonotype was seen many times. This chain connects TRBV4-1 to TRBJ2-5; no definite D call. The CDR3 length is 12 residues. The germline V gene has CDR1 MGHRA and CDR2 YSYEKL. The V end lost 0 bases, the J end lost 5 bases, and 4 bases lay between the germline ends. DNA of the CDR3: TGCGCCAGCAGCCAAGATCGGGAGACCCAGTACTTC. This translates into CASSQDRETQYF.

The rearrangement uses TRBV7-9 and TRBJ1-4; no clear D gene. The germline V gene has CDR1 SEHNR and CDR2 FQNEAQ (reference sequence). V shed 2 bases and J shed 7 bases, with 11 bases lying between them. The CDR3 extends over 14 amino acids. CDR3 protein: CASSLNSFSEKLFF. CDR3 nucleotide sequence: TGTGCCAGCAGCTTAAACAGCTTCTCTGAAAAACTGTTTTTT.

Many counts were recorded for this clonotype. The chain couples TRBV5-6 to TRBJ1-2; D is possibly TRBD1 (5 bases). The CDR3 spans 12 residues. The V gene lost 4 bases and the J gene lost 10 bases, with 14 bases spanning the gap. The germline V gene has CDR1 SGHDT and CDR2 YYEEEE. In DNA, the CDR3 is TGTGCCAGCAGCATCAGGGAGAAAGTCTACACCTTC. This encodes CASSIREKVYTF.

This clonotype was seen a single time. The CDR3: CASRPSSGVSYNEQFF. The CDR3 DNA reads TGTGCCAGCAGACCGTCTAGCGGGGTCTCCTACAATGAGCAGTTCTTC. The chain recombines TRBV28 with TRBJ2-1; TRBD2 matches 9 bases. Germline V gives CDR1 MDHEN, CDR2 SYDVKM. The CDR3 extends over 16 amino acids. J lost 0 bases, V lost 6 bases, and 6 bases had no gene match.

As concerns this clonotype: This likely came from a read error, as a far larger clone is one base away. The chain couples TRBV7-3 to TRBJ2-7; D not certain. There are 14 residues in the CDR3. Germline loops: CDR1 SGHTA, CDR2 FQGTGA. CDR3 amino acids: CSSSPSPTRNEQYF. The CDR3 DNA follows: TGTTCCAGCAGCCCATCTCCGACTCGGAACGAGCAGTACTTC.

This clonotype has a count of ten or more. The chain combines TRBV3-1 with TRBJ1-2; a possible D gene is TRBD1 (6 bases). The CDR3 extends over 14 amino acids. V lost 0 bases and J lost 4, with 9 bases in between. Germline V gene data show CDR1 as LGHDT and CDR2 as YNNKEL (reference sequence). The CDR3 is CASSQDTGSYGYTF. In DNA form, the CDR3 reads TGTGCCAGCAGCCAAGATACAGGGTCCTATGGCTACACCTTC. Looking up the rest from reference TRBV3-1 and TRBJ1-2 gives the full variable domain: DTAVSQTPKYLVTQMGNDKSIKCEQNLGHDTMYWYKQDSKKFLKIMFSYNNKELIINETVPNRFSPKSPDKAHLNLHINSLELGDSAVYFCASSQDTGSYGYTFGSGTRLTVV.

Ten or more counts support this clonotype. The chain carries TRBV29-1 and TRBJ2-1; D is tentatively TRBD1 or TRBD2 (5 bases each). The CDR3 length is 13 residues. The ends were cut back, 8 bases at V and 8 bases at J, with 19 bases in the middle. Looked up from germline, CDR1 is SQVTM and CDR2 is ANQGSEA. The CDR3 sequence is CSTVQGVPYEQFF. CDR3 nucleotide sequence: TGCAGCACGGTCCAGGGAGTCCCCTATGAGCAGTTCTTC.

This clonotype has at least ten counts. The chain employs TRBV6-5 and TRBJ2-7, with D possibly TRBD1 on 6 matching bases. V was pared by 5 bases and J by 0 bases, with 11 bases between. Germline CDR1 MNHEY, CDR2 SVGAGI. This CDR3 has 14 residues. CDR3 region: CASSQTGTSYEQYF. In DNA, the CDR3 is TGTGCCAGCAGTCAGACAGGTACCTCCTACGAGCAGTACTTC.

The table lists this clonotype with many counts. The CDR3 region has the DNA TGTGCCAGCAGCTTAAATAGGGAGGCCCACAAAGAGACCCAGTACTTC. Translating gives CASSLNREAHKETQYF. This chain connects TRBV7-9 to TRBJ2-5, with a tentative D call TRBD2 (6 bases). CDR3 length: 16 amino acids. V lost 2 bases and J lost 3, with 16 bases in between. Germline V CDR1 and CDR2: SEHNR, FQNEAQ (reference sequence).

This clonotype was observed many times. The chain combines TRBV19 with TRBJ2-3, with TRBD2 matching over 12 bases. CDR3 length: 14 amino acids. The trim removed 0 bases at V and 14 bases at J, leaving 6 bases unmatched. The germline V gene has CDR1 LNHDA and CDR2 SQIVND (reference sequence). This chain's CDR3 is CASSIERTSGIVYF. The CDR3 nucleotides read TGTGCCAGTAGTATAGAGAGGACTAGCGGGATAGTGTATTTT.

The sample holds many counts of this clonotype. The chain uses TRBV14 and TRBJ2-6; 7 bases are shared with TRBD1. This CDR3 has 19 residues. CDR1 is SGHDN and CDR2 is FVKESK in the germline V gene. The junction had 13 bases not matched to a gene; V was cut back by 4 bases and J by 1 base. The chain's CDR3 is CASSRTTGVPFSGANVLTF. The CDR3 DNA reads as TGTGCCAGCAGCCGAACAACAGGGGTCCCATTTTCTGGGGCCAACGTCCTGACTTTC. The whole variable domain, remainder taken from reference TRBV14 and TRBJ2-6, is EAGVTQFPSHSVIEKGQTVTLRCDPISGHDNLYWYRRVMGKEIKFLLHFVKESKQDESGMPNNRFLAERTGGTYSTLKVQPAELEDSGVYFCASSRTTGVPFSGANVLTFGAGSRLTVL.

Regarding this clonotype: Its ends do not fully match the called genes, so a read error is possible. The chain employs TRBV5-5 and TRBJ1-3; no definite D call. Germline-derived CDR1 and CDR2 are SGHKS and YYEKEE (reference sequence). This CDR3 contains 14 residues. The CDR3, as DNA: TGTACCAGCAGTTTGGAGGGATTCGGAAACACCATATATTTT. Translated, it gives CTSSLEGFGNTIYF.

This clonotype has at least ten counts. This rearrangement joins TRBV7-6 to TRBJ2-1; D is possibly TRBD2 (5 bases). The CDR3 sequence is 15 residues long. V was shortened by 0 bases and J by 2 bases, with 8 bases between the two germline ends. Germline-derived CDR1 and CDR2 are SGHVS and FNYEAQ. DNA of the CDR3: TGTGCCAGCAGCTTAGCACGCGGGCCCTACAATGAGCAGTTCTTC. The encoded protein is CASSLARGPYNEQFF.

A remark on this clonotype: This sequence is one base from a far larger clone and is likely a read error. The J gene is TRBJ2-1, the V gene TRBV11-1; D remains ambiguous. The CDR3 contains 11 residues. Trimming took off 5 bases at V and 10 bases at J, with 9 bases between the two ends. From germline, CDR1 is SGHAT and CDR2 FQDESV (reference sequence). This CDR3 is CASSVSYEQFF. For the CDR3, the DNA is TGTGCCAGCAGCGTTTCCTACGAGCAGTTCTTC.

In its sample, this clonotype was seen a few times. The chain recombines TRBV28 with TRBJ2-5, with no clear D. The CDR3 extends over 14 amino acids. Germline-derived CDR1 and CDR2 are MDHEN and SYDVKM. The germline V and J ends were trimmed by 4 bases and 4 bases, with 13 bases remaining between them. The CDR3 is CASSSSGVSETQYF. DNA of the CDR3: TGTGCCAGCAGTTCGTCGGGTGTATCAGAGACCCAGTACTTC.

This rearrangement joins TRBV28 to TRBJ2-3; 13 bases map to TRBD2. Germline V gene data show CDR1 as MDHEN and CDR2 as SYDVKM. The CDR3 covers 16 residues. V lost 4 bases to trimming and J lost 6 bases; unmatched junction nucleotides: 7. CDR3 residues: CASSSQTSGRRDTQYF. In nucleotides, the CDR3 is TGTGCCAGCAGTTCCCAGACTAGCGGGAGGCGGGATACGCAGTATTTT.

The table lists this clonotype with many counts. This chain connects TRBV20-1 to TRBJ2-5; 7 positions match TRBD1. This CDR3 has 13 amino acids. V shed 6 bases and J 3 bases; nucleotides not matched to a gene: 7. Germline values: CDR1 DFQATT, CDR2 SNEGSKA (reference sequence). CDR3 sequence: CSADDRVKETQYF. CDR3 in DNA: TGCAGTGCAGACGACAGGGTGAAAGAGACCCAGTACTTC.

V gene TRBV7-9 combines with J gene TRBJ2-1; possible D gene TRBD2, 7 bases. CDR3 length: 15 amino acids. CDR1 and CDR2 (germline): SEHNR, FQNEAQ (reference sequence). With 6 bases removed from V and 3 bases from J, the gap between germline ends came to 15 bases. The CDR3 DNA sequence: TGTGCCAGCAGTCGAAGGGGGGGGAACTACAATGAGCAGTTCTTC. Protein product: CASSRRGGNYNEQFF.

This clonotype was counted many times. The rearrangement uses TRBV4-1 and TRBJ2-5, with 7 bases that match TRBD2. V shed 4 bases and J 2 bases; nucleotides not matched to a gene: 10. Germline assignment: CDR1 MGHRA and CDR2 YSYEKL. This CDR3 is built from 16 residues. The CDR3, as DNA: TGCGCCAGCAGCCCTATTGGGCTAGCGGCTCAAGAGACCCAGTACTTC. This encodes CASSPIGLAAQETQYF.